This paragraph reports one T cell receptor (beta chain). Its antigen has not been determined. Within one base of it there is no much larger clone, and no base qualities were kept. V loses 4 bases of germline sequence and J loses 7 bases, and the interval between the two ends is 8 bases. According to the germline V gene, CDR1 reads SGDLS and CDR2 reads YYNGEE. The CDR3 sequence holds 11 residues, the cysteine and phenylalanine included. The kept DNA is CDR3 alone, 33 bases in frame from the first base. The intended sense of this specimen's time point label: baseline before first vaccination. Vaccinee samples came from UK trials COV001 and COV002, including a single-blind randomized controlled phase 2/3 trial of AZD1222 (ChAdOx1 nCoV-19) in healthy adults. For TCRbeta chain sequencing, PBMC samples from trial participants were taken at day 0 and at day 28 after the second dose. The data stem from a study of T cell responses to AZD1222 COVID-19 vaccine (dated by TCRdb to about 2021). Background on the whole study: Because spike-specific TCR depth and breadth did not differ between the two schedules, AZD1222 recipients who got a second dose at roughly 4 weeks were pooled with those who got a second dose at roughly 12 weeks. Trial participants were enrolled into age subgroups of 18-55, 56-69 and 70-plus years, which contained around 150, 29 and 61 TCR-sequenced participants, respectively. A total of approximately 240 trial participants underwent TCR sequencing, of whom 200 to 220 received two doses of AZD1222 and 26 received two doses of the MenACWY control vaccine.

Here is what the overall study found, with its caveats: No day 14 peak-response samples were available, so repertoires were characterized only after the peak T cell response. Participants were mostly white British, with more females than males. The authors suggested clonal diversity may have been underestimated. Conclusions about previously exposed vaccinees are limited, since just 6 or 7 AZD1222 recipients were seropositive for SARS-CoV-2 at baseline. The 56-69-year group was small, and its depth increase did not reach significance, likely because of low power. A significant rise in spike-specific TCR breadth and depth was observed after two AZD1222 doses relative to day 0 and relative to MenACWY recipients. Epitopes outside the regions mutated in the B.1.351 and B.1.1.7 variants were reportedly recognized by nearly half of the unique spike-specific TCRs. The vaccine-associated CD4 TCRs covered the entire spike protein, and the dominant responses fell in regions 160-218 and 743-854.

The CDR3 regions of human TCRbeta chains were analyzed by immunosequencing. The source study handled its data this way. Repertoire TCRs were matched against a reference library of SARS-CoV-2-specific TCRs generated with the MIRA antigen-specificity platform. Breadth was defined as the fraction of unique TCRs that were SARS-CoV-2-associated, and depth was defined as the fraction of total T cells that were SARS-CoV-2-associated. Each spike-specific TCR was assigned to its reactive spike region and to a CD4 or CD8 class using the MIRA data. Log10-transformed breadth and depth values were compared by one-way ANOVA with Sidak's multiple comparisons tests. Entries here come from immuneACCESS through TCRdb and include only in-frame sequences with V and J called. Some clones fail to appear in such tables; in the studies checked, an unresolved V gene covers under half of the shortfall, and the cause of the remainder is unknown. The V and J calls and clone size were taken over from that table, and D and trimming were inferred from the DNA. Counted in this sample were about 120,000 clones; roughly 92% of them appeared once. Clones ranked in the top ten supply about 8.3% of the sample.

This sequence was found in an adult in good health. Sequencing was performed on peripheral blood, taken on day 0 of AZD1222 vaccination. This chain joins TRBV9 to TRBJ2-5; TRBD2 is a possible D gene, resting on 6 matching bases. The DNA sequence is given as TGTGCCAGCAGCCGTAGCGGGACCCAGTACTTC. It encodes CASSRSGTQYF.